These 20 T cell receptor beta chains originate from one sample sequenced in a study of blood T cell repertoires in COVID-19. Measured with immunoSEQ multiplex PCR; TCRdb has only the in-frame clones, and not every one. The sample has about 210,000 clones; about 88% are singletons. Material for sequencing was peripheral blood. These receptors originate from a man aged 60-69 years with acute or convalescent COVID-19.

The gene calls are TRBV4-3 and TRBJ2-7; a possible D gene is TRBD2 (6 bases). This CDR3 has 15 amino acids. Trimming removed 0 bases at V and 6 bases at J, with 15 bases between. Germline CDR1 is LGHNA and CDR2 is YSLEER. CDR3 protein: CASSQDWGGEREQYF. The CDR3 DNA sequence: TGCGCCAGCAGCCAAGATTGGGGCGGGGAGCGCGAGCAGTACTTC.

The chain uses TRBV15 and TRBJ1-1; D perhaps matches TRBD1 (5 bases). Germline assignment: CDR1 LNHNV and CDR2 YYDKDF (reference sequence). The length of the CDR3 is 13 residues. Trimming pared 4 bases from V and 3 bases from J, leaving 9 bases between. The CDR3 here is CATSKEGYTEAFF. CDR3 DNA sequence: TGTGCCACCAGCAAGGAGGGGTACACTGAAGCTTTCTTT.

The rearrangement links TRBV6-1 to TRBJ1-2, with a tentative D call TRBD1 (5 bases). The CDR3 has 14 amino acids. Per the germline V gene, CDR1 is MNHNS and CDR2 is SASEGT. V was cut by 5 bases and J by 4 bases, with 14 bases left in between. As DNA, the CDR3 is TGTGCCAGCAGTCTCTCGGGGAGGGGCTATGGCTACACCTTC. It specifies CASSLSGRGYGYTF.

The gene calls are TRBV18 and TRBJ1-1, with 7 nucleotides matching TRBD1. The germline V gene encodes CDR1 KGHSH and CDR2 LQKENI. This CDR3 has 14 residues. The V and J ends lost 0 bases and 3 bases, in that order; junction bases with no gene match: 1. The CDR3 nucleotides read TGTGCCAGCTCACCACCGCAGGGGGACACTGAAGCTTTCTTT. Amino acids: CASSPPQGDTEAFF.

The V call is TRBV6-6, the J call TRBJ1-6, with 7 nucleotides matching TRBD1. Germline values: CDR1 MNHNY, CDR2 SVGAGI (reference sequence). V trimming: 7 bases; J trimming: 5 bases; junction bases outside the gene matches: 8. This CDR3 has 15 residues. Here the CDR3 reads CASNPRGQHNSPLHF. The CDR3 nucleotides are TGTGCCAGCAATCCCCGGGGACAGCATAATTCACCCCTCCACTTT.

This clone was found once. V and J are TRBV20-1 and TRBJ2-7, with 7 bases aligning to TRBD2. The CDR3 covers 11 residues. Germline assignment: CDR1 DFQATT and CDR2 SNEGSKA (reference sequence). The CDR3 spells CSVGTTYEQYF. The CDR3 DNA reads TGCAGCGTCGGGACTACCTACGAGCAGTACTTC.

Concerning this clone: Germline and junction disagree at one end, which may indicate a read error. The chain has TRBV9 and TRBJ2-7, with 10 bases identical to TRBD2. This CDR3 comprises 15 residues. Per the germline V gene, CDR1 is SGDLS and CDR2 is YYNGEE. CDR3 in amino acids: CASSVEGSGGPPPNF. The CDR3 nucleotides read TGTGCCAGCAGCGTAGAGGGTAGCGGGGGGCCCCCCCCTAACTTC.

The V call is TRBV7-3, the J call TRBJ1-3; D not certain. This CDR3 has 13 residues. Between the trimmed V and J ends, which lost 4 bases and 2 bases, there was a span of 6 bases. The V gene's germline CDR1 is SGHTA and CDR2 FQGTGA. CDR3: CASSSGTGNTIYF. For the CDR3, the DNA is TGTGCCAGCAGCTCCGGGACTGGAAACACCATATATTTT.

The J gene is TRBJ2-5, the V gene TRBV11-3, with TRBD1 matching over 7 bases. The V gene's germline CDR1 is SGHNT and CDR2 YENEEA. This CDR3 spans 15 amino acids. V shed 1 base and J 2 bases; nucleotides not matched to a gene: 4. Here the CDR3 reads CASSLGPGQQETQYF. In DNA, the CDR3 is TGTGCCAGCAGCTTAGGGCCGGGACAGCAAGAGACCCAGTACTTC.

This clone was detected only once. The genes are TRBV29-1 and TRBJ2-7, with D tentatively TRBD2 (5 bases). Trimming removed 7 bases at V and 0 bases at J, with 10 bases between. Per the germline V gene, CDR1 is SQVTM and CDR2 is ANQGSEA. The CDR3 has 12 amino acids. CDR3 in DNA: TGCAGCGCGACGGGGAGCTCCTACGAGCAGTACTTC. As protein: CSATGSSYEQYF.

The chain is built from TRBV5-4 and TRBJ1-1; a possible D gene is TRBD1 (5 bases). The V end lost 3 bases, the J end lost 5 bases, and 8 bases lay between the germline ends. Germline-derived CDR1 and CDR2 are SGHNT and YYREEE (reference sequence). This CDR3 comprises 12 residues. CDR3 region: CASSWGGTEAFF. For the CDR3, the DNA is TGTGCCAGCAGCTGGGGGGGGACTGAAGCTTTCTTT.

V usage is TRBV11-2 and J usage is TRBJ2-1, with 10 bases aligning to TRBD1. The CDR3 extends over 14 amino acids. Germline V gene lookup returns CDR1 SGHAT and CDR2 FQNNGV. J gave up 10 bases and V 1 base, and 4 bases lay outside the gene matches. Here the CDR3 DNA reads TGTGCCAGCAGCTTAGGGGACAGGGGTTGGGAGCAGTTCTTC. It is translated as CASSLGDRGWEQFF.

V usage is TRBV12-5 and J usage is TRBJ2-2, with TRBD2 as a possible D gene (6 bases). CDR1 is LGHNT, CDR2 FRNRAP, per germline. This CDR3 has 16 residues. V gave up 0 bases and J gave up 3 bases, with 11 bases separating them. CDR3 amino acids: CASGLVGGEDTGELFF. Written as DNA, the CDR3 is TGTGCTAGTGGTTTGGTTGGAGGGGAGGACACCGGGGAGCTGTTTTTT. Together with reference TRBV12-5 and TRBJ2-2, the CDR3 gives the full variable domain: DARVTQTPRHKVTEMGQEVTMRCQPILGHNTVFWYRQTMMQGLELLAYFRNRAPLDDSGMPKDRFSAEMPDATLATLKIQPSEPRDSAVYFCASGLVGGEDTGELFFGEGSRLTVL.

The rearrangement joins TRBV7-8 to TRBJ1-5; TRBD1 agrees at 8 bases. Looked up from germline, CDR1 is SGHVS and CDR2 is FQNEAQ. Germline trimming cut 1 base from V and 1 base from J; bases unmatched to any gene: 3. The CDR3 contains 16 residues. The CDR3 DNA is TGTGCCAGCAGCTTAGAATACAGGGGGAGCAATCAGCCCCAGCATTTT. As protein: CASSLEYRGSNQPQHF.

The gene calls are TRBV1 and TRBJ2-5; the DNA was not compared with TRBD2, the D call given in the table. TRBV1 is reported as a pseudogene. The CDR3 covers 13 residues. The CDR3 is CTSSRGGKETQYF. The CDR3 nucleotides are TGCACCAGCAGCCGGGGAGGGAAAGAGACCCAGTACTTC.

J is TRBJ1-5 and V is TRBV19; D remains unclear. With 2 bases removed from V and 0 bases from J, the gap between germline ends came to 8 bases. Per germline, CDR1 LNHDA and CDR2 SQIVND (reference sequence). This CDR3 comprises 15 residues. CDR3 nucleotides: TGTGCCAGTAGTATACAGGTTAATAGCAATCAGCCCCAGCATTTT. Translated: CASSIQVNSNQPQHF.

The V and J genes are TRBV6-1 and TRBJ2-3; 9 bases line up with TRBD2. The CDR3 totals 18 residues. Trimming at V came to 2 bases and at J to 2 bases, leaving 11 bases not matched to a gene. Looked up from germline, CDR1 is MNHNS and CDR2 is SASEGT. In DNA, the CDR3 is TGTGCCAGCAGTGAAAGCGGGAGGAGACAGTCCACCACAGATACGCAGTATTTT. This codes for CASSESGRRQSTTDTQYF.

This clone occurred a few times. The chain joins TRBV28 to TRBJ2-5; 7 bases line up with TRBD1. The CDR3 extends over 14 amino acids. Germline trimming cut 4 bases from V and 5 bases from J; bases unmatched to any gene: 7. The germline CDR1 and CDR2 sequences are MDHEN and SYDVKM. The CDR3, as DNA: TGTGCCAGCAGTTCAAGGGGGCCAGCGGAGACCCAGTACTTC. Its translation: CASSSRGPAETQYF.

The chain combines TRBV4-1 with TRBJ1-1; 10 positions match TRBD1. Germline V gene lookup returns CDR1 MGHRA and CDR2 YSYEKL. The CDR3 extends over 18 amino acids. The V segment lost 2 bases and the J segment 0 bases; nucleotides outside the gene matches: 9. CDR3 protein: CASSQSGTGAGMNTEAFF. As DNA, the CDR3 is TGCGCCAGCAGCCAATCCGGGACAGGGGCCGGCATGAACACTGAAGCTTTCTTT.

In its sample, this clone was seen once. The chain combines TRBV10-3 with TRBJ2-1; D might be TRBD1 (6 bases). Germline lookup yields CDR1 ENHRY and CDR2 SYGVKD. The V gene lost 8 bases and the J gene lost 1 base, with 6 bases spanning the gap. The length of the CDR3 is 12 residues. The chain's CDR3 is CAIGQSYNEQFF. The CDR3 DNA reads TGTGCCATCGGACAGTCCTACAATGAGCAGTTCTTC.